These T cell receptor beta chains were read from a single sample in a study of cytomegalovirus exposure and HLA in healthy donors. Sequenced by immunoSEQ multiplex PCR; TCRdb stores in-frame clones only, minus some. The profile shows fewer than 200,000 clones, about four fifths of them singletons. The sequencing input was PBMCs. The source of these receptors is a woman between 18 and 30 years old in good health and CMV-seronegative. The CDR3 runs from the conserved cysteine through the conserved F or W. D genes are given only for firm matches. A row's size may be missing; if present it is once, few, many or a size class.

d_gene	v_gene	abundance	j_gene	CDR3aa	CDR3nt
.	TRBV11-3	.	TRBJ2-7	CASSPRDEQYF	TGTGCCAGCAGCCCCCGCGACGAGCAGTACTTC
TRBD1	TRBV10-3	.	TRBJ2-6	CAISESRQGAGANVLTF	TGTGCCATCAGTGAGTCAAGACAGGGGGCTGGGGCCAACGTCCTGACTTTC
.	TRBV9	.	TRBJ2-6	CASSEERSSGANVLTF	TGTGCCAGCAGCGAGGAGAGGTCCTCTGGGGCCAACGTCCTGACTTTC
.	TRBV10-3	.	TRBJ2-6	CATTASRGVEAGANVLTF	TGTGCCACGACAGCCTCCAGGGGTGTAGAAGCTGGGGCCAACGTCCTGACTTTC
TRBD2	TRBV5-1	few	TRBJ2-3	CASSSGLAGGRGSDTQYF	TGCGCCAGCAGCTCAGGACTAGCGGGAGGAAGGGGGTCAGATACGCAGTATTTT
.	TRBV6-5	once	TRBJ2-5	CATGQASRGQYF	TGTGCTACGGGGCAGGCCTCCCGGGGGCAGTACTTC
.	TRBV6-6	few	TRBJ1-1	CASSYNMILENTEAFF	TGTGCCAGCAGTTACAACATGATCCTTGAGAACACTGAAGCTTTCTTT
TRBD1	TRBV25-1	once	TRBJ1-1	CASSGGQGYQAFF	TGTGCCAGCAGTGGGGGACAGGGCTACCAAGCTTTCTTT
.	TRBV5-1	.	TRBJ1-5	CASSWEGNAGTQHF	TGCGCCAGCAGCTGGGAGGGTAACGCCGGTACGCAGCATTTT
TRBD1	TRBV6-5	.	TRBJ2-7	CASSSPGQVREQYF	TGTGCCAGCAGTTCTCCGGGACAGGTGCGCGAGCAGTACTTC
TRBD2	TRBV19	.	TRBJ2-7	CASSGYVAGSYEQYF	TGTGCCAGTAGTGGTTATGTAGCGGGATCCTACGAGCAGTACTTC
.	TRBV30	.	TRBJ2-7	CAWGSYEQYF	TGTGCCTGGGGGAGTTACGAGCAGTACTTC
TRBD1	TRBV5-1	.	TRBJ2-7	CASSLPGTGLSYEQYF	TGCGCCAGCAGCTTGCCCGGGACAGGGCTCTCCTACGAGCAGTACTTC
TRBD1	TRBV19	.	TRBJ1-3	CASSPTGGFGNTIYF	TGTGCCAGTAGTCCAACAGGGGGCTTTGGAAACACCATATATTTT
.	TRBV7-9	.	TRBJ1-4	CASSLRSAENEKLFF	TGTGCCAGCAGCTTAAGGTCGGCGGAGAATGAAAAACTGTTTTTT
.	TRBV11-3	.	TRBJ1-2	CASSSRGGYGYTF	TGTGCCAGCAGCTCCAGGGGCGGCTATGGCTACACCTTC
.	TRBV5-1	few	TRBJ2-3	CASSLAGSGVRADTQYF	TGCGCCAGCAGCTTGGCCGGATCGGGGGTCAGGGCAGATACGCAGTATTTT
TRBD1	TRBV5-8	.	TRBJ1-4	CASSLDKTGVAEKLFF	TGTGCCAGCAGCCTTGACAAGACAGGGGTGGCGGAAAAACTGTTTTTT
TRBD2	TRBV5-1	.	TRBJ2-1	CASSLGTSGSIDEQFF	TGCGCCAGCAGCTTAGGGACTAGCGGGAGTATTGATGAGCAGTTCTTC
TRBD1	TRBV16	.	TRBJ1-2	CASSQSGQGNGYTF	TGTGCCAGCAGCCAATCCGGACAGGGAAATGGCTACACCTTC
.	TRBV7-2	once	TRBJ1-5	CASSLTRGDSNQPQHF	TGTGCCAGCAGCTTAACTCGCGGGGATAGCAATCAGCCCCAGCATTTT
TRBD2	TRBV28	once	TRBJ2-1	CASSFSPAGLGAYNEQFF	TGTGCCAGCAGTTTTTCCCCAGCGGGGCTCGGGGCCTACAATGAGCAGTTCTTC
.	TRBV27	.	TRBJ2-1	CASTGGASSYNEQFF	TGTGCCAGCACTGGCGGGGCCAGCTCCTACAATGAGCAGTTCTTC
.	TRBV2	.	TRBJ2-1	CASSEVAGVGEQFF	TGTGCCAGCAGTGAGGTTGCAGGGGTAGGTGAGCAGTTCTTC
.	TRBV7-9	.	TRBJ1-1	CASSLWGSGVSLGTEAFF	TGTGCCAGCAGCTTATGGGGGAGCGGGGTATCCCTGGGCACTGAAGCTTTCTTT
.	TRBV28	.	TRBJ1-5	CASSHRENQPQHF	TGTGCCAGCAGTCACAGGGAGAACCAGCCCCAGCATTTT
TRBD1	TRBV10-3	few	TRBJ1-3	CAISDRTLGNTIYF	TGTGCCATCTCGGACAGGACTCTTGGAAACACCATATATTTT
.	TRBV5-4	.	TRBJ2-3	CASSQTRDTQYF	TGTGCCAGCAGCCAAACGCGAGATACGCAGTATTTT
TRBD2	TRBV15	.	TRBJ2-3	CATSPGRAPDTQYF	TGTGCCACCAGTCCCGGGAGGGCCCCAGATACGCAGTATTTT
TRBD2	TRBV4-3	.	TRBJ2-7	CASSQLAGWVEQYF	TGCGCCAGCAGCCAGCTAGCGGGATGGGTCGAGCAGTACTTC
TRBD1	TRBV4-2	.	TRBJ2-7	CASSRTGEDEQYF	TGTGCCAGCAGCAGGACAGGGGAAGACGAGCAGTACTTC
.	TRBV6-8	.	TRBJ1-5	CASSPPRRGQIPNQPQHF	TGTGCCAGCAGCCCTCCCCGCCGGGGACAAATCCCCAATCAGCCCCAGCATTTT
.	TRBV5-1	.	TRBJ1-2	CASSPGLPGGAQTRYGYTF	TGCGCCAGCAGCCCGGGACTCCCCGGAGGGGCACAGACACGCTATGGCTACACCTTC
TRBD1	TRBV6-1	few	TRBJ1-4	CASRNRGTNEKLFF	TGTGCCAGCAGAAACAGGGGAACTAATGAAAAACTGTTTTTT
TRBD1	TRBV5-1	.	TRBJ1-1	CASSSNQGARSEAFF	TGCGCCAGCAGCTCAAATCAGGGGGCCAGGTCTGAAGCTTTCTTT
TRBD1	TRBV6-5	.	TRBJ1-2	CASSPRQGRHGYTF	TGTGCCAGCAGCCCTAGACAGGGGCGGCATGGCTACACCTTC
.	TRBV2	few	TRBJ1-2	CASSVNQGPFGYTF	TGTGCCAGCAGTGTGAATCAGGGGCCGTTCGGCTACACCTTC
.	TRBV30	.	TRBJ1-2	CAWRGAGRDGYTF	TGTGCCTGGAGGGGAGCCGGGCGGGATGGCTACACCTTC
.	TRBV7-2	.	TRBJ2-2	CASSQEDLAGELFF	TGTGCCAGCAGCCAGGAGGACTTGGCCGGGGAGCTGTTTTTT
TRBD2	TRBV27	.	TRBJ2-1	CASSRTSGYHRNEQFF	TGTGCCAGCAGTCGGACTAGCGGATACCATCGAAATGAGCAGTTCTTC
TRBD1	TRBV5-1	.	TRBJ2-7	CASSLTIGSPGQGTYEQYF	TGCGCCAGCAGCTTGACAATCGGGTCTCCGGGACAGGGGACCTACGAGCAGTACTTC
.	TRBV2	.	TRBJ2-7	CASSELAGTYEQYF	TGTGCCAGCAGTGAATTGGCGGGAACTTACGAGCAGTACTTC
TRBD1	TRBV30	.	TRBJ2-7	CAWSSGTGAREQYF	TGTGCCTGGAGTTCTGGGACAGGGGCTCGCGAGCAGTACTTC
.	TRBV28	once	TRBJ1-1	CASRTASNTEAFF	TGTGCCAGTCGGACAGCCTCGAACACTGAAGCTTTCTTT
.	TRBV7-2	once	TRBJ2-2	CASSLDPVVTGELFF	TGTGCCAGCAGCTTAGACCCGGTCGTCACCGGGGAGCTGTTTTTT
.	TRBV4-2	.	TRBJ2-2	CASSHGQFANTGELFF	TGTGCCAGCAGCCATGGACAGTTCGCGAACACCGGGGAGCTGTTTTTT